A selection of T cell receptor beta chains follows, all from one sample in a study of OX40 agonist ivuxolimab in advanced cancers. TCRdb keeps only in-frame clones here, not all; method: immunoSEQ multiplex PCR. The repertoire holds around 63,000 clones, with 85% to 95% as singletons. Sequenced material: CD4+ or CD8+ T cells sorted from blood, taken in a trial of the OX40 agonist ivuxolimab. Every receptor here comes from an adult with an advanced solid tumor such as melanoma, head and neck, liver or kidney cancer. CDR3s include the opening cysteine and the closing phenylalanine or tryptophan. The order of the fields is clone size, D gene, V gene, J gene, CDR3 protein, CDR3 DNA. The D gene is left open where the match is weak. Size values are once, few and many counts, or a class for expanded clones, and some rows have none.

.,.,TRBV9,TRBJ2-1,CASSVGQQYNEQFF,TGTGCCAGCAGCGTAGGCCAACAATACAATGAGCAGTTCTTC
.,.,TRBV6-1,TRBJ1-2,CASEHRVGDGYTF,TGTGCCAGCGAACACAGGGTTGGGGATGGCTACACCTTC
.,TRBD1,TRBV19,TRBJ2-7,CASSIGTAYEQYF,TGTGCCAGTAGTATCGGGACAGCTTACGAGCAGTACTTC
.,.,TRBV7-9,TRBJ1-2,CASSPARYGYTF,TGTGCCAGCAGCCCCGCCCGGTATGGCTACACCTTC
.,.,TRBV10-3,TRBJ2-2,CAISESGSGELFF,TGTGCCATCAGTGAGTCGGGCTCCGGGGAGCTGTTTTTT
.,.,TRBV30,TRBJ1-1,CAWSPRRGGAATAEAFF,TGTGCCTGGAGTCCGCGACGGGGGGGCGCAGCAACAGCTGAAGCTTTCTTT
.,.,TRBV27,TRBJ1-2,CASSLSLAGTNYGYTF,TGTGCCAGCAGTTTATCGCTCGCAGGGACTAACTATGGCTACACCTTC
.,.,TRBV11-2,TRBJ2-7,CASSLVAGGGEQYF,TGTGCCAGCAGCTTAGTGGCAGGCGGAGGAGAGCAGTACTTC
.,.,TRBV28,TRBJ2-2,CASRTRQGSGTGELFF,TGTGCCAGCAGAACGAGGCAGGGGTCAGGGACCGGGGAGCTGTTTTTT
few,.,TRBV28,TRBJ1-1,CASSLSSGDTEAFF,TGTGCCAGCAGTTTATCCAGCGGGGACACTGAAGCTTTCTTT
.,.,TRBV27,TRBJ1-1,CASSSSGRAFF,TGTGCCAGCAGTTCCAGCGGGAGAGCTTTCTTT
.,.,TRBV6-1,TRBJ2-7,CASSAVGGALEQYF,TGTGCCAGCAGTGCGGTTGGGGGGGCCCTCGAGCAGTACTTC
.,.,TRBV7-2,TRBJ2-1,CASSLLLAGEQFF,TGTGCCAGCAGCTTACTGCTGGCGGGTGAGCAGTTCTTC
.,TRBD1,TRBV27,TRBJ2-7,CASSSRDRGPYEQYF,TGTGCCAGCAGTTCCCGGGACAGGGGGCCTTACGAGCAGTACTTC
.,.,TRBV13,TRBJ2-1,CASSPKGFNEQFF,TGTGCCAGCAGCCCCAAGGGTTTCAATGAGCAGTTCTTC
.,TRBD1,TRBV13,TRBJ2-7,CASSSDRDRYEQYF,TGTGCCAGCAGCTCCGACCGGGACAGGTACGAGCAGTACTTC
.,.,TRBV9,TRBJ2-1,CASSQGSYNEQFF,TGTGCCAGCAGCCAGGGGAGCTACAATGAGCAGTTCTTC
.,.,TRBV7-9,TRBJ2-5,CAVGFGGAGETQYF,TGTGCCGTGGGATTCGGGGGCGCGGGGGAGACCCAGTACTTC
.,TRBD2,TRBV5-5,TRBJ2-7,CASSPGTSTTYEQYF,TGTGCCAGCAGCCCCGGGACTAGCACCACCTACGAGCAGTACTTC
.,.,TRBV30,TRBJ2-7,CAWSGDEGAIEQYF,TGTGCCTGGTCGGGCGATGAGGGCGCGATCGAGCAGTACTTC
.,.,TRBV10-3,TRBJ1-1,CAISAGSEAFF,TGTGCCATCAGTGCTGGGTCTGAAGCTTTCTTT
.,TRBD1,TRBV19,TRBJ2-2,CASIAGTGVTTGELFF,TGTGCCAGTATCGCCGGGACAGGGGTTACCACCGGGGAGCTGTTTTTT
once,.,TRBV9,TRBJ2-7,CASSVVPGSYEQYF,TGTGCCAGCAGCGTAGTGCCGGGATCCTACGAGCAGTACTTC
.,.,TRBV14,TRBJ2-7,CASAVEGAHEQYF,TGTGCCAGCGCTGTGGAGGGGGCCCACGAGCAGTACTTC
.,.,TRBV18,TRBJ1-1,CASSPLGGPGNTEAFF,TGTGCCAGCTCACCCCTTGGAGGGCCCGGGAACACTGAAGCTTTCTTT